This T cell receptor (beta chain) was recovered during a study of blood T cell repertoires in COVID-19. Whole-study context: Samples of COVID-19 (acute and convalescent) were obtained from the United States, Italy and Spain.

TCRdb keeps only in-frame clones here, not all; method: immunoSEQ multiplex PCR. The data contain approximately 120,000 clones, approximately 87% of them singletons. The length of the CDR3 is 17 residues. The J segment lost 1 base and the V segment lost 4 bases, leaving 9 bases of the junction unmatched. Germline V CDR1 and CDR2: SGHRS, YFSETQ. This clonotype was sampled from a woman aged 45-65 years with acute or convalescent COVID-19. The rearrangement joins TRBV5-1 to TRBJ1-5; 9 bases fit TRBD1. The source material was peripheral blood. Here the CDR3 reads CASSPFPGQGSNQPQHF. The CDR3 region has the DNA TGCGCCAGCAGCCCGTTTCCGGGACAGGGCAGCAATCAGCCCCAGCATTTT.